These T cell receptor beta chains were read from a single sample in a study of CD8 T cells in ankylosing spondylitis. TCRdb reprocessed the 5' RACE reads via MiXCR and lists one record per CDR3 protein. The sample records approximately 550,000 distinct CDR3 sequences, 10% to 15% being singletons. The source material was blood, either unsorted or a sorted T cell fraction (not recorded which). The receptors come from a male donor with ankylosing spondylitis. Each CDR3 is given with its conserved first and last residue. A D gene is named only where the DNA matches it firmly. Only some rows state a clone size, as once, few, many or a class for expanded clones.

CDR3 protein: CASSVRPPSYGYTF
CDR3 DNA: TGTGCCAGCAGTGTACGACCACCCTCCTATGGCTACACCTTC
D gene: .
clone size: few
V gene: TRBV6-1
J gene: TRBJ1-2

CDR3 protein: CSASLLEAPGSTDTQYF
CDR3 DNA: TGCAGTGCTAGTCTTTTAGAAGCGCCGGGAAGCACAGATACGCAGTATTTT
D gene: .
clone size: few
V gene: TRBV20-1
J gene: TRBJ2-3

CDR3 protein: CASSLSRPDGYTF
CDR3 DNA: TGTGCCAGCAGCTTGTCCAGGCCTGATGGCTACACCTTC
D gene: .
clone size: few
V gene: TRBV5-6
J gene: TRBJ1-2

CDR3 protein: CASSPGGRPLHF
CDR3 DNA: TGTGCCAGCAGCCCCGGGGGACGACCCCTCCACTTT
D gene: .
clone size: .
V gene: TRBV7-9
J gene: TRBJ1-6

CDR3 protein: CASSAGQGYGSGYTF
CDR3 DNA: TGTGCCAGCAGCGCCGGACAGGGTTATGGTTCTGGCTACACCTTC
D gene: TRBD1
clone size: few
V gene: TRBV7-9
J gene: TRBJ1-2

CDR3 protein: CASSLDPQGSSGNTIYF
CDR3 DNA: TGTGCCAGCAGCTTAGATCCCCAGGGCTCCTCTGGAAACACCATATATTTT
D gene: .
clone size: few
V gene: TRBV11-3
J gene: TRBJ1-3

CDR3 protein: CASSFISRDRVTPEAFF
CDR3 DNA: TGTGCCAGCAGCTTTATCTCCCGGGACAGGGTTACCCCTGAAGCTTTCTTT
D gene: TRBD1
clone size: many
V gene: TRBV7-2
J gene: TRBJ1-1

CDR3 protein: CASSLGDSSFSYNEQFF
CDR3 DNA: TGCGCCAGCAGCTTGGGCGACAGTTCCTTCTCCTACAATGAGCAGTTCTTC
D gene: .
clone size: .
V gene: TRBV5-1
J gene: TRBJ2-1

CDR3 protein: CATGGEDRGLATQYF
CDR3 DNA: TGTGCCACCGGAGGGGAGGACAGGGGTCTAGCTACGCAGTATTTT
D gene: TRBD1
clone size: many
V gene: TRBV24-1
J gene: TRBJ2-3

CDR3 protein: CASSSGTSGRASYF
CDR3 DNA: TGTGCCAGCAGCTCCGGGACTAGCGGGAGGGCCTCGTACTTC
D gene: TRBD2
clone size: few
V gene: TRBV7-2
J gene: TRBJ2-5

CDR3 protein: CSVDSGLAGGVDTQYF
CDR3 DNA: TGCAGCGTGGATTCGGGACTAGCGGGAGGGGTAGATACGCAGTATTTT
D gene: TRBD2
clone size: .
V gene: TRBV29-1
J gene: TRBJ2-3

CDR3 protein: CASSPIDRADTEAFF
CDR3 DNA: TGCGCCAGCAGCCCTATCGACAGGGCAGACACTGAAGCTTTCTTT
D gene: TRBD1
clone size: .
V gene: TRBV4-1
J gene: TRBJ1-1

CDR3 protein: CSASRDRPGYTF
CDR3 DNA: TGCAGTGCCAGCCGGGACCGACCTGGCTACACCTTC
D gene: .
clone size: .
V gene: TRBV20-1
J gene: TRBJ1-2

CDR3 protein: CSASPAGTYNEQFF
CDR3 DNA: TGCAGTGCTAGTCCCGCGGGGACCTACAATGAGCAGTTCTTC
D gene: .
clone size: .
V gene: TRBV20-1
J gene: TRBJ2-1

CDR3 protein: CSARGVSDEQYF
CDR3 DNA: TGCAGTGCTAGAGGAGTCTCTGACGAGCAGTACTTC
D gene: .
clone size: .
V gene: TRBV20-1
J gene: TRBJ2-7

CDR3 protein: CACSLGAEASGNYNEQFF
CDR3 DNA: TGTGCCTGCAGTTTAGGTGCGGAGGCTAGCGGGAATTACAATGAGCAGTTCTTC
D gene: TRBD2
clone size: .
V gene: TRBV12-3/TRBV12-4
J gene: TRBJ2-1

CDR3 protein: CSAKQGALNTEAFF
CDR3 DNA: TGCAGTGCTAAACAGGGGGCCCTGAACACTGAAGCTTTCTTT
D gene: TRBD1
clone size: few
V gene: TRBV20-1
J gene: TRBJ1-1

CDR3 protein: CSAMGEGGYGYTF
CDR3 DNA: TGCAGCGCGATGGGGGAGGGGGGCTATGGCTACACCTTC
D gene: .
clone size: .
V gene: TRBV29-1
J gene: TRBJ1-2

CDR3 protein: CAISESGDSFNEQFF
CDR3 DNA: TGTGCCATCAGTGAGTCGGGGGACTCGTTCAATGAGCAGTTCTTC
D gene: .
clone size: few
V gene: TRBV10-3
J gene: TRBJ2-1

CDR3 protein: CATSDSGTVNQPQHF
CDR3 DNA: TGTGCCACCAGTGATTCCGGGACAGTCAATCAGCCCCAGCATTTT
D gene: TRBD1
clone size: many
V gene: TRBV24-1
J gene: TRBJ1-5

CDR3 protein: CASSSSGNTGELFF
CDR3 DNA: TGTGCCAGCAGCTCCTCGGGAAACACCGGGGAGCTGTTTTTT
D gene: .
clone size: few
V gene: TRBV11-2
J gene: TRBJ2-2

CDR3 protein: CASSPWGRTGYNEQFF
CDR3 DNA: TGCGCCAGCAGCCCCTGGGGCAGGACGGGATACAATGAGCAGTTCTTC
D gene: .
clone size: .
V gene: TRBV4-1
J gene: TRBJ2-1

CDR3 protein: CASRLDTGEETQYF
CDR3 DNA: TGTGCCAGCAGGTTAGATACCGGGGAAGAGACCCAGTACTTC
D gene: .
clone size: few
V gene: TRBV11-3
J gene: TRBJ2-5

CDR3 protein: CAIRAATSGRVSTDTQYF
CDR3 DNA: TGTGCCATCAGGGCCGCGACTAGCGGGAGAGTGAGCACAGATACGCAGTATTTT
D gene: TRBD2
clone size: .
V gene: TRBV10-3
J gene: TRBJ2-3

CDR3 protein: CASSLARAGDQNEQFF
CDR3 DNA: TGTGCCAGCAGCTTAGCGAGGGCGGGAGATCAGAATGAGCAGTTCTTC
D gene: TRBD2
clone size: few
V gene: TRBV7-9
J gene: TRBJ2-1

CDR3 protein: CASRVGGISSYNEQFF
CDR3 DNA: TGTGCCAGCAGAGTAGGGGGAATAAGCTCCTACAATGAGCAGTTCTTC
D gene: .
clone size: .
V gene: TRBV27
J gene: TRBJ2-1

CDR3 protein: CASSTRQGREKLFF
CDR3 DNA: TGTGCCAGCAGCACGAGACAGGGGAGGGAAAAACTGTTTTTT
D gene: TRBD1
clone size: few
V gene: TRBV7-9
J gene: TRBJ1-4

CDR3 protein: CATSFGGSLNNEQFF
CDR3 DNA: TGTGCCACCAGCTTTGGTGGGAGTCTAAACAATGAGCAGTTCTTC
D gene: .
clone size: few
V gene: TRBV24-1
J gene: TRBJ2-1

CDR3 protein: CASSYPVPNEKLFF
CDR3 DNA: TGTGCCAGCAGCTATCCCGTACCTAATGAAAAACTGTTTTTT
D gene: .
clone size: .
V gene: TRBV5-6
J gene: TRBJ1-4

CDR3 protein: CASSEFAVELGGETQYF
CDR3 DNA: TGTGCCAGCAGTGAATTTGCCGTAGAGTTAGGTGGCGAGACCCAGTACTTC
D gene: .
clone size: many
V gene: TRBV25-1
J gene: TRBJ2-5

CDR3 protein: CASSSTSGTLGETQYF
CDR3 DNA: TGTGCCAGCAGTTCGACTAGCGGGACCCTCGGGGAGACCCAGTACTTC
D gene: TRBD2
clone size: few
V gene: TRBV6-2/TRBV6-3
J gene: TRBJ2-5

CDR3 protein: CSARFVNSGVSTDTQYF
CDR3 DNA: TGCAGTGCTAGATTCGTGAATAGCGGGGTGAGCACAGATACGCAGTATTTT
D gene: TRBD2
clone size: .
V gene: TRBV20-1
J gene: TRBJ2-3

CDR3 protein: CASRKRSGSTEAFF
CDR3 DNA: TGTGCCAGCAGGAAGCGATCGGGGAGCACTGAAGCTTTCTTT
D gene: .
clone size: many
V gene: TRBV27
J gene: TRBJ1-1

CDR3 protein: CATSRDRGYVTDTQYF
CDR3 DNA: TGTGCCACCAGCAGAGACAGGGGATATGTCACAGATACGCAGTATTTT
D gene: .
clone size: .
V gene: TRBV15
J gene: TRBJ2-3

CDR3 protein: CATRPLGGENTEAFF
CDR3 DNA: TGTGCCACCAGGCCCCTCGGGGGTGAGAACACTGAAGCTTTCTTT
D gene: .
clone size: few
V gene: TRBV24-1
J gene: TRBJ1-1

CDR3 protein: CASSLGTVPQETQYF
CDR3 DNA: TGTGCCAGCAGCTTAGGGACAGTACCTCAAGAGACCCAGTACTTC
D gene: .
clone size: few
V gene: TRBV7-7
J gene: TRBJ2-5

CDR3 protein: CASSDRVPPYEQFF
CDR3 DNA: TGTGCCAGCAGCGACAGGGTTCCCCCTTATGAGCAGTTCTTC
D gene: TRBD1
clone size: .
V gene: TRBV28
J gene: TRBJ2-1

CDR3 protein: CASSLGTDPFAGELFF
CDR3 DNA: TGTGCCAGCAGCTTGGGGACAGATCCTTTCGCCGGGGAGCTGTTTTTT
D gene: .
clone size: .
V gene: TRBV5-6
J gene: TRBJ2-2

CDR3 protein: CASSLETLRQYF
CDR3 DNA: TGTGCCAGCAGCTTGGAAACCCTCCGGCAGTACTTC
D gene: .
clone size: .
V gene: TRBV5-5
J gene: TRBJ2-7

CDR3 protein: CSARDWAGGNQPQHF
CDR3 DNA: TGCAGTGCTAGAGATTGGGCAGGGGGCAATCAGCCCCAGCATTTT
D gene: .
clone size: few
V gene: TRBV20-1
J gene: TRBJ1-5

CDR3 protein: CASTGTGRETQYF
CDR3 DNA: TGTGCCAGCACCGGGACAGGGAGAGAGACCCAGTACTTC
D gene: TRBD1
clone size: .
V gene: TRBV2
J gene: TRBJ2-5

CDR3 protein: CSATGQGAVGYTF
CDR3 DNA: TGCAGTGCTACGGGACAGGGGGCGGTTGGCTACACCTTC
D gene: TRBD1
clone size: .
V gene: TRBV20-1
J gene: TRBJ1-2

CDR3 protein: CASSPLLRDSSLGYTF
CDR3 DNA: TGTGCCAGCAGCCCGTTACTCCGGGACTCATCGCTTGGCTACACCTTC
D gene: .
clone size: .
V gene: TRBV3-1
J gene: TRBJ1-2

CDR3 protein: CASSLTSGEETQYF
CDR3 DNA: TGTGCCAGCAGTTTGACTAGCGGCGAAGAGACCCAGTACTTC
D gene: TRBD2
clone size: many
V gene: TRBV28
J gene: TRBJ2-5

CDR3 protein: CASATPGTTYNSPLHF
CDR3 DNA: TGTGCCAGCGCGACGCCCGGGACAACATATAATTCACCCCTCCACTTT
D gene: .
clone size: .
V gene: TRBV27
J gene: TRBJ1-6

CDR3 protein: CASSYFGEDTEAFF
CDR3 DNA: TGTGCCAGCAGTTACTTCGGGGAAGACACTGAAGCTTTCTTT
D gene: .
clone size: few
V gene: TRBV6-5
J gene: TRBJ1-1

CDR3 protein: CSARERTSATDTQYF
CDR3 DNA: TGCAGTGCTAGAGAAAGGACTAGCGCCACAGATACGCAGTATTTT
D gene: TRBD2
clone size: .
V gene: TRBV20-1
J gene: TRBJ2-3

CDR3 protein: CASQPGPSTDTQYF
CDR3 DNA: TGCGCCAGCCAACCGGGACCCAGCACAGATACGCAGTATTTT
D gene: .
clone size: .
V gene: TRBV5-1
J gene: TRBJ2-3

CDR3 protein: CASSLPGTASTEAFF
CDR3 DNA: TGTGCCAGCAGTCTACCCGGGACAGCGAGCACTGAAGCTTTCTTT
D gene: TRBD1
clone size: few
V gene: TRBV6-2/TRBV6-3
J gene: TRBJ1-1

CDR3 protein: CSARDGGRSDEQYF
CDR3 DNA: TGCAGTGCTAGAGACGGCGGTAGGAGCGACGAGCAGTACTTC
D gene: .
clone size: few
V gene: TRBV20-1
J gene: TRBJ2-7

CDR3 protein: CAITSETGEGNEQFF
CDR3 DNA: TGTGCCATCACCTCTGAGACAGGGGAGGGGAATGAGCAGTTCTTC
D gene: .
clone size: many
V gene: TRBV10-3
J gene: TRBJ2-1

CDR3 protein: CATSDVTGSDQPQHF
CDR3 DNA: TGTGCCACCAGTGACGTGACAGGGTCAGATCAGCCCCAGCATTTT
D gene: TRBD1
clone size: .
V gene: TRBV24-1
J gene: TRBJ1-5